There are many counts of the clone carrying this T cell receptor (beta chain). Antigen unknown. In germline, CDR1 is SGDLS, CDR2 YYNGEE. The V segment lost 4 bases and the J segment 3 bases; nucleotides outside the gene matches: 4. This CDR3 spans 15 amino acids. Amplified regions were TCR beta CDR3 sequences from RNA transcripts. Carried out on the TCR CDR3, a first-round RT-PCR used the HTBI primer set. A single record per CDR3 protein comes from TCRdb applying MiXCR to the multiplex PCR reads. The sample yields 300,000 or so distinct CDR3 sequences, approximately 15% seen once. Diagnoses rested on clinical symptoms, serum thyroxine and TRAb, thyroid ultrasound and orbital computed tomography. Cells are PBMCs isolated from around 10 ml of fresh blood. The data are from a study of T cells in Graves' hyperthyroidism and ophthalmopathy. Notes on the study in general: The model identified upcoming ophthalmopathy a median approximately six months ahead of onset.

The source of this sequence is a woman aged 55-70 years with Graves' ophthalmopathy. What was sequenced was blood. The chain carries TRBV9 and TRBJ1-1, with 12 bases aligning to TRBD1. The CDR3 DNA is TGTGCCAGCAGCCCGGGACAGGGGGCGGACACTGAAGCTTTCTTT. Its translation is CASSPGQGADTEAFF.